The rows below give T cell receptor beta chains drawn from one sample of a study of blood T cell repertoires in COVID-19. The data were produced by immunoSEQ multiplex PCR, yet TCRdb's version contains in-frame clones alone and is incomplete. Here the sample spans roughly 330,000 clones, 87% being singletons. Specimen: PBMCs or T cells enriched from blood (not recorded which). Every receptor here comes from a woman in her 30s who had recovered from COVID-19. CDR3s leave out the opening cysteine and the closing phenylalanine or tryptophan. Fields, in order: D gene, V gene, J gene, CDR3 protein. D genes are given only for firm matches.

.,TRBV5-1,TRBJ2-3,ASSLSPDSSTDTQY
.,TRBV11-1,TRBJ1-6,ASSFGQGSNSPLH
TRBD2,TRBV6-5,TRBJ2-1,ASVPGAGGYNEQF
TRBD1,TRBV12-5,TRBJ1-5,ASGLSRDRDNQPQH
.,TRBV5-1,TRBJ1-2,ASSLSFRAGAANYGYT
.,TRBV10-3,TRBJ1-1,AIREQGDTEAF
TRBD1,TRBV5-1,TRBJ2-2,ASSLTSGGRAGELF
TRBD1,TRBV10-3,TRBJ1-5,AISETGGESNQPQH
.,TRBV19,TRBJ1-2,ASSLRGAGYT
.,TRBV6-5,TRBJ1-2,ASDRGYGYT
TRBD1,TRBV15,TRBJ1-2,ATQDRAGGYT
.,TRBV7-8,TRBJ2-7,ASSLVSSYEQY
TRBD1,TRBV25-1,TRBJ1-4,ASSVTGTWNEKLF
TRBD1,TRBV24-1,TRBJ1-2,ATSDWTGRHGYT
TRBD2,TRBV12-5,TRBJ2-5,ASGLPPGLGGETQY
TRBD2,TRBV2,TRBJ2-7,ASRNEGGGTEQY
.,TRBV12-2,TRBJ1-1,ASRSAGTGSEAF
TRBD1,TRBV30,TRBJ2-7,AWSVLQGVEQY
.,TRBV7-6,TRBJ1-1,ASSGGGYTEAF
TRBD1,TRBV2,TRBJ1-6,ASIWDRNSPLH
TRBD1,TRBV30,TRBJ1-2,AWSAQGPGSYGYT
.,TRBV28,TRBJ1-2,ASASPGYGYT
TRBD2,TRBV18,TRBJ2-3,ASSLGLATDTQY
.,TRBV3-1/TRBV3-2,TRBJ1-2,ASSFGGGYGYT
TRBD2,TRBV29-1,TRBJ2-5,SAYSGEETQY
.,TRBV30,TRBJ1-1,AWSVLRTEAF
TRBD1,TRBV5-6,TRBJ2-1,ASSFGEGGYEQF
.,TRBV2,TRBJ1-4,ASDRSNEKLF
TRBD2,TRBV4-1,TRBJ2-1,ASNAGTSGGEQF
.,TRBV30,TRBJ1-2,AWRISGSTQYSYT
.,TRBV19,TRBJ2-3,ATTAGGERY
.,TRBV10-3,TRBJ1-6,AISDRVNNSPLH
.,TRBV28,TRBJ1-2,ASGITNPFE
.,TRBV7-4,TRBJ1-1,ASSLVSF
TRBD1,TRBV5-4,TRBJ2-6,AVDRDPGANVLT
TRBD1,TRBV5-8,TRBJ1-6,ASSPQRGTGQNSPLH
TRBD1,TRBV4-1,TRBJ1-1,ASSRGQVMNTEAF
.,TRBV5-1,TRBJ2-1,ASSSSVTEQF
.,TRBV18,TRBJ2-5,ASSPYRDEETQY
.,TRBV7-2,TRBJ2-1,ASTQGWAYNEQF
TRBD1,TRBV30,TRBJ2-3,AWSAGTGGLRDTQY
TRBD1,TRBV6-5,TRBJ2-2,ASRGQLLVAGELF
.,TRBV5-6,TRBJ1-1,ASSLVRWARDTEAF
TRBD1,TRBV6-8,TRBJ1-4,ASSSGTGGGVTNEKLF
TRBD2,TRBV7-2,TRBJ2-5,ASSLDWGGETQY
.,TRBV6-5,TRBJ2-3,ASSPLQYTDTQY
TRBD1,TRBV5-1,TRBJ1-2,ASSTTGGGGYT
.,TRBV7-9,TRBJ1-4,ASSSTGGTNEKLF
.,TRBV6-5,TRBJ1-1,ASSFDSRGEAF
TRBD1,TRBV19,TRBJ1-5,ASSVPPRQGPYSNQPQH
.,TRBV5-1,TRBJ1-5,ASSLGSDQPQH
.,TRBV19,TRBJ1-5,ASSFTGRGQPQH